The 21 T cell receptor beta chains listed next were all sequenced from one sample in a study of Graves' ophthalmopathy and Graves' hyperthyroidism. Using RNA transcripts, the TCR beta CDR3 regions were amplified. The first round was an RT-PCR with HTBI primers, and the second round was a multiplex PCR. MiXCR, applied by TCRdb to the multiplex PCR reads, yields one record per CDR3 protein. The sample records approximately 1.2 million distinct CDR3 sequences, about two fifths being singletons. Sequencing was carried out using peripheral blood or thyroid tissue (not recorded which). These receptors all stem from an adult man with Graves' hyperthyroidism.

This clonotype was detected ten times or more. The chain recombines TRBV19 with TRBJ2-7; D is possibly TRBD1 or TRBD2 (5 bases each). The V and J ends lost 5 bases and 2 bases respectively, with 10 bases between them. CDR1 and CDR2 (germline): LNHDA, SQIVND (reference sequence). This CDR3 region has 13 residues. CDR3 residues: CASSEGNPYEQYF. The CDR3 bases are TGTGCCAGTAGTGAGGGGAACCCCTACGAGCAGTACTTC.

The chain uses TRBV11-2 and TRBJ1-3, with D possibly being TRBD1 (5 bases). V lost 2 bases to trimming and J lost 4 bases, with 18 bases between them. Per germline, CDR1 SGHAT and CDR2 FQNNGV. This CDR3 has 17 amino acids. DNA of the CDR3: TGTGCCAGCAGCTTAAATTCCCCCGGGACGGTGGGAAACACCATATATTTT. Amino acids: CASSLNSPGTVGNTIYF.

This chain links TRBV5-1 with TRBJ2-2; D gene uncertain. V was clipped by 7 bases and J by 2 bases, with 9 bases between them. The CDR3 has 13 amino acids. Germline CDR1 SGHRS, CDR2 YFSETQ. In DNA, the CDR3 is TGCGCCAGCGGCGCCACTAACACCGGGGAGCTGTTTTTT. Amino acids: CASGATNTGELFF.

This clonotype was seen more than once but under ten times. The CDR3 is CASSLGQGYNEQFF. CDR3 coding DNA: TGTGCCAGCAGCTTGGGACAGGGATACAATGAGCAGTTCTTC. J is TRBJ2-1 and V is TRBV7-2; 9 bases agree with TRBD1. Trimming took 3 bases from V and 4 from J; bases not matched to a gene: 1. Germline V gives CDR1 SGHTA, CDR2 FQGNSA. This CDR3 is 14 amino acids long.

The chain joins TRBV28 to TRBJ2-7, with 7 bases that match TRBD2. Germline-derived CDR1 and CDR2 are MDHEN and SYDVKM. The trim removed 4 bases at V and 1 base at J, leaving 7 bases unmatched. CDR3 length equals 15 residues. The CDR3 bases are TGTGCCAGCAGTTCACCCGGACTAGAGTCCTACGAGCAGTACTTC. Translation gives CASSSPGLESYEQYF.

This clonotype was counted many times. The chain links TRBV29-1 to TRBJ2-7; weak D call: TRBD2 (6 bases). Germline V gene sequence: CDR1 SQVTM, CDR2 ANQGSEA. Trimming shortened V by 7 bases and J by 6 bases, and 25 bases separated the two germline ends. This CDR3 has 15 amino acids. The CDR3 DNA follows: TGCAGCGCCCGGTCGTTGGAGGGATTCGGCGTCGAGCAGTACTTC. Translated, it gives CSARSLEGFGVEQYF.

This chain links TRBV7-9 with TRBJ1-3; D unclear. Trimming removed 0 bases from V and 2 bases from J, with 11 bases in between. The CDR3 loop spans 16 amino acids. Germline V gene lookup returns CDR1 SEHNR and CDR2 FQNEAQ (reference sequence). The CDR3 reads CASSLAVGRTGNTIYF. For the CDR3, the DNA is TGTGCCAGCAGCTTAGCGGTAGGACGGACTGGAAACACCATATATTTT. The entire variable domain, with the rest obtained from reference TRBV7-9 and TRBJ1-3, is as follows: DTGVSQNPRHKITKRGQNVTFRCDPISEHNRLYWYRQTLGQGPEFLTYFQNEAQLEKSRLLSDRFSAERPKGSFSTLEIQRTEQGDSAMYLCASSLAVGRTGNTIYFGEGSWLTVV.

This clonotype was seen only a few times. The gene calls are TRBV9 and TRBJ1-5; D remains ambiguous. The germline CDR1 and CDR2 sequences are SGDLS and YYNGEE. The CDR3 length is 14 residues. Trimming stripped 5 bases from V and 0 bases from J, with 9 bases between. This CDR3 reads CASSSHNSNQPQHF. The CDR3 DNA follows: TGTGCCAGCAGTTCGCACAATAGCAATCAGCCCCAGCATTTT.

The rearrangement links TRBV2 to TRBJ2-2; 7 bases align to TRBD2. Germline assignment: CDR1 SNHLY and CDR2 FYNNEI. J gave up 6 bases and V 8 bases, and 6 bases lay outside the gene matches. The CDR3 sequence is 13 residues long. This chain's CDR3 is CASQRLAAGELFF. Written as DNA, the CDR3 is TGTGCCAGCCAACGACTAGCTGCCGGGGAGCTGTTTTTT.

The chain links TRBV28 to TRBJ1-2; a weak D match, TRBD1 (5 bases). V lost 3 bases, J lost 4 bases, and 9 bases lay in between. The germline CDR1 and CDR2 sequences are MDHEN and SYDVKM. The CDR3 contains 13 residues. DNA of the CDR3: TGTGCCAGCAGTTTTTCCACAGGCTATGGCTACACCTTC. This gives the protein CASSFSTGYGYTF.

In its sample, this clonotype was seen a few times. The rearrangement uses TRBV4-2 and TRBJ2-5; 11 bases line up with TRBD2. V trimming: 5 bases; J trimming: 2 bases; junction bases outside the gene matches: 7. The CDR3 length is 16 residues. CDR1 and CDR2 from the germline V gene are LGHNA and YNFKEQ. CDR3 loop: CASSLRTSGRQETQYF. The CDR3 nucleotides are TGTGCCAGCAGCTTGAGGACTAGCGGGCGTCAAGAGACCCAGTACTTC.

This clonotype occurred many times. The CDR3 sequence: CASSVGQRRHGAFF. CDR3 DNA: TGTGCCAGTAGTGTAGGACAGCGGAGACATGGGGCTTTCTTT. J is TRBJ1-1 and V is TRBV19; TRBD1 might be the D (6 bases). V was trimmed by 5 bases and J by 11 bases, leaving 21 bases between them. This CDR3 region has 14 residues. Germline V gene data show CDR1 as LNHDA and CDR2 as SQIVND (reference sequence).

This clonotype was counted a few times. The chain links TRBV12-3 or TRBV12-4 to TRBJ1-1; 8 bases are shared with TRBD1. V gave up 1 base and J gave up 4 bases; unmatched junction bases: 8. The CDR3 extends over 16 amino acids. The CDR3 loop is CASSLVGGRGLTEAFF. The CDR3 bases are TGTGCCAGCAGTTTAGTCGGGGGCAGGGGGCTCACTGAAGCTTTCTTT.

The V and J genes are TRBV29-1 and TRBJ2-7; TRBD2 matches 7 bases. The germline V gene has CDR1 SQVTM and CDR2 ANQGSEA. This CDR3 region has 13 residues. With V trimmed by 4 bases and J by 1 base, 4 bases remained unmatched. CDR3 nucleotides: TGCAGCGTTGGGGGCGGGAGATCCTACGAGCAGTACTTC. Its protein product is CSVGGGRSYEQYF.

This clonotype was counted many times. The chain joins TRBV15 to TRBJ1-1; the D gene is possibly TRBD1 (5 bases). The CDR3 consists of 15 residues. V was clipped by 1 base and J by 3 bases, with 12 bases between them. Germline assignment: CDR1 LNHNV and CDR2 YYDKDF (reference sequence). The CDR3 DNA reads as TGTGCCACCAGCAGAGCGGCCCAGGGATACACTGAAGCTTTCTTT. Protein: CATSRAAQGYTEAFF.

This clonotype was detected once. The V and J genes are TRBV4-1 and TRBJ1-5, with TRBD1 matching over 9 bases. With V trimmed by 2 bases and J by 7 bases, 9 bases remained unmatched. Per the germline V gene, CDR1 is MGHRA and CDR2 is YSYEKL. CDR3 length: 16 amino acids. The CDR3 spells CASSQPEGQGVQPQHF. In nucleotides, the CDR3 is TGCGCCAGCAGCCAACCGGAGGGACAGGGAGTCCAGCCCCAGCATTTT.

This clonotype was observed a few times. The chain couples TRBV12-3 or TRBV12-4 to TRBJ1-4, with 8 bases identical to TRBD1. The CDR3 is made up of 15 amino acids. V lost 7 bases and J lost 8; bases outside the gene matches: 12. The CDR3 nucleotides are TGTGCCAGCAAACAACGGACAGGGTTGCGGGAAAAACTGTTTTTT. Protein sequence: CASKQRTGLREKLFF.

This clonotype came up many times. The chain uses TRBV9 and TRBJ1-6, with TRBD1 matching 7 bases. With V trimmed by 3 bases and J by 5 bases, 5 bases remained unmatched. Germline CDR1 SGDLS, CDR2 YYNGEE. CDR3 length: 15 amino acids. The CDR3, as DNA: TGTGCCAGCAGCGCCACGGGACAGCATAATTCACCCCTCCACTTT. Amino acid sequence: CASSATGQHNSPLHF.

This chain connects TRBV11-1 to TRBJ1-2; 7 bases map to TRBD1. V lost 5 bases to trimming and J lost 8 bases; unmatched junction nucleotides: 20. CDR3 length: 17 amino acids. The V gene's germline CDR1 is SGHAT and CDR2 FQDESV (reference sequence). CDR3 sequence reads: CASSTLRQGRAFGGYTF. CDR3 in DNA: TGTGCCAGCAGCACCCTTCGACAGGGCCGGGCGTTCGGGGGCTACACCTTC.

This clonotype came up many times. The chain employs TRBV7-6 and TRBJ1-3, with a tentative D call TRBD1 (6 bases). Germline CDR1 reads SGHVS; CDR2 reads FNYEAQ. Deletions cut 1 base from V and 1 base from J, with 11 bases between. The CDR3 totals 16 residues. The CDR3 sequence is CASSLGQGRSGNTIYF. DNA for the CDR3: TGTGCCAGCAGCTTAGGTCAGGGGCGATCTGGAAACACCATATATTTT.

In its sample, this clonotype was seen many times. The chain recombines TRBV20-1 with TRBJ1-5; D is undetermined. CDR3 length: 13 amino acids. V was pared by 7 bases and J by 5 bases, with 15 bases between. Per germline, CDR1 DFQATT and CDR2 SNEGSKA (reference sequence). For the CDR3, the DNA is TGCAGTGGCGCCCATCGGGGAGATCAGCCCCAGCATTTT. Translating it yields CSGAHRGDQPQHF.